This entry is about one T cell receptor (beta chain). The data are from a study of T cell responses to AZD1222 COVID-19 vaccine. This CDR3 comprises 14 residues. V lost 2 bases, J lost 7 bases, and 2 bases stayed unmatched. The V gene's germline CDR1 is LNHDA and CDR2 SQIVND (reference sequence). The table came from immunoSEQ multiplex PCR; TCRdb's copy has only in-frame clones and leaves some out. The data hold about 81,000 clones, with less than 95% observed a single time. Sequencing used peripheral blood, obtained 28 days after the second AZD1222 dose. The chain employs TRBV19 and TRBJ2-1, with TRBD2 matching 10 bases. This receptor was identified in an adult who received the AZD1222 COVID-19 vaccine. The CDR3 is CASSILAGANEQFF. DNA of the CDR3: TGTGCCAGTAGTATACTAGCGGGGGCGAATGAGCAGTTCTTC.